The 31 T cell receptor beta chains below were found in one sample sequenced in a study of blood T cell repertoires in COVID-19. TCRdb's table, derived via immunoSEQ multiplex PCR, lists solely in-frame clones and lacks some. The sample consists of 190,000 or so clones, 70% to 90% of them appearing once. Sequenced material: peripheral blood. The source is a woman aged 70-85 years with acute or convalescent COVID-19.

The chain carries TRBV7-2 and TRBJ2-3; 7 bases match TRBD2. Germline loops: CDR1 SGHTA, CDR2 FQGNSA. The CDR3 is 17 amino acids. Germline trimming cut 3 bases from V and 0 bases from J; bases unmatched to any gene: 9. CDR3 protein: CASSFNPTAGSTDTQYF. The CDR3 bases are TGTGCCAGCAGCTTTAATCCCACAGCGGGAAGCACAGATACGCAGTATTTT.

This clone has only a few counts. The chain couples TRBV11-3 to TRBJ2-1; TRBD2 matches at 9 bases. V lost 5 bases, J lost 8 bases, and 10 bases stayed unmatched. The length of the CDR3 is 15 residues. Germline CDR1 is SGHNT and CDR2 is YENEEA. This chain's CDR3 is CASSPWRREGHEQFF. The CDR3 coding sequence is TGTGCCAGCAGCCCCTGGCGGCGGGAGGGGCATGAGCAGTTCTTC.

V and J are TRBV7-2 and TRBJ2-1; 7 nucleotides align to TRBD1. CDR1 is SGHTA, CDR2 FQGNSA, per germline. With 5 bases clipped from V and 7 bases from J, the junction kept 11 bases outside the gene matches. The CDR3 runs 15 residues. CDR3 nucleotide sequence: TGTGCCAGCAGCCCGCCCCACAGGGGTTGGAATGAGCAGTTCTTC. Encoded protein: CASSPPHRGWNEQFF.

The rearrangement joins TRBV5-8 to TRBJ1-4, with D maybe TRBD1 (6 bases). The V and J ends lost 4 bases and 5 bases respectively, with 15 bases between them. This CDR3 spans 15 amino acids. Germline V gene lookup returns CDR1 SGHTS and CDR2 YDEGEE. The CDR3 reads CASSAVQGGNEKLFF. As DNA, the CDR3 is TGTGCCAGCAGCGCCGTACAGGGCGGGAATGAAAAACTGTTTTTT.

This sequence joins TRBV19 and TRBJ2-7; TRBD1 is a possible D gene (6 bases). Trimming took 4 bases from V and 2 from J, leaving 12 bases between them. The CDR3 length is 14 residues. Germline V gives CDR1 LNHDA, CDR2 SQIVND (reference sequence). The CDR3 here is CASSSPGATYEQYF. The CDR3 DNA is TGTGCCAGTAGTAGTCCAGGGGCGACCTACGAGCAGTACTTC.

This chain uses TRBV2 with TRBJ1-1, with 9 bases fitting TRBD1. CDR3 length equals 16 residues. In germline, CDR1 is SNHLY, CDR2 FYNNEI. With 6 bases clipped from V and 0 bases from J, the junction kept 8 bases outside the gene matches. The CDR3 sequence: CASSVQGALMNTEAFF. CDR3 coding DNA: TGTGCCAGCAGCGTACAGGGGGCACTAATGAACACTGAAGCTTTCTTT. The full variable domain, completed using reference TRBV2 and TRBJ1-1, is EPEVTQTPSHQVTQMGQEVILRCVPISNHLYFYWYRQILGQKVEFLVSFYNNEISEKSEIFDDQFSVERPDGSNFTLKIRSTKLEDSAMYFCASSVQGALMNTEAFFGQGTRLTVV.

The chain employs TRBV19 and TRBJ2-1; TRBD2 might be the D (5 bases). In germline, CDR1 is LNHDA, CDR2 SQIVND (reference sequence). This CDR3 spans 13 amino acids. Trimming left V 3 bases short and J 7 bases short, with 10 bases between. This chain's CDR3 is CASSISSWNEQFF. CDR3 bases: TGTGCCAGTAGTATCTCTAGCTGGAATGAGCAGTTCTTC.

V gene TRBV2 combines with J gene TRBJ2-1; TRBD2 is a possible D gene (5 bases). The CDR3 extends over 11 amino acids. CDR1 is SNHLY, CDR2 FYNNEI, per germline. V gave up 4 bases and J gave up 9 bases, with 7 bases separating them. The CDR3 loop is CASSVGVEQFF. In nucleotides, the CDR3 is TGTGCCAGCAGTGTCGGGGTTGAGCAGTTCTTC.

The chain joins TRBV3-1 (or the pseudogene TRBV3-2) to TRBJ1-2, with D possibly TRBD1 on 5 matching bases. V was shortened by 3 bases and J by 0 bases, with 8 bases between the two germline ends. CDR1 and CDR2 (germline): LGHDT, YNNKEL (reference sequence). The CDR3 runs to 14 residues. CDR3 nucleotides: TGTGCCAGCAGCCAGGAAGGGGCTAACTATGGCTACACCTTC. This gives the protein CASSQEGANYGYTF.

The rearrangement links TRBV20-1 to TRBJ1-4, with D perhaps TRBD1 (5 bases). Trimming cost V 4 bases and J 4 bases, with 19 bases left between them. The CDR3 is made up of 16 amino acids. The germline CDR1 and CDR2 sequences are DFQATT and SNEGSKA (reference sequence). This CDR3 is CSATEAGGGVNEKLFF. The CDR3 DNA sequence: TGCAGTGCTACTGAAGCTGGGGGGGGTGTTAATGAAAAACTGTTTTTT.

The chain employs TRBV10-3 and TRBJ2-3, with D perhaps TRBD2 (5 bases). V lost 8 bases and J 9 bases, leaving 12 bases between the germline ends. Germline V gives CDR1 ENHRY, CDR2 SYGVKD. CDR3 size: 11 residues. The CDR3, as DNA: TGTGCCATCCGAGGGAAGGAGACGCAGTATTTT. It specifies CAIRGKETQYF.

The V gene is TRBV24-1, the J gene TRBJ2-3; the D gene is possibly TRBD2 (6 bases). The CDR3 runs to 15 residues. With 9 bases removed from V and 1 base from J, the gap between germline ends came to 16 bases. Per the germline V gene, CDR1 is KGHDR and CDR2 is SFDVKD. CDR3 in DNA: TGTGCCACCGGGAGTAGCGGTGGGGGCACAGATACGCAGTATTTT. Translation gives CATGSSGGGTDTQYF.

The table lists this clone with a few counts. The chain uses TRBV19 and TRBJ1-1, with D maybe TRBD1 (5 bases). Germline V gene sequence: CDR1 LNHDA, CDR2 SQIVND (reference sequence). CDR3 size: 13 residues. Trimming took off 3 bases at V and 6 bases at J, with 11 bases between the two ends. The CDR3 nucleotides read TGTGCCAGTAGTATGCAGGGCCGGGCTGAAGCTTTCTTT. Translation gives CASSMQGRAEAFF.

The CDR3 nucleotides read TGTGCCAGCAGTCCAGGACAGGGGCCGCCTTACGAGCAGTACTTC. Amino acids: CASSPGQGPPYEQYF. The J gene is TRBJ2-7, the V gene TRBV28; 9 bases are shared with TRBD1. This CDR3 is built from 15 residues. Looked up from germline, CDR1 is MDHEN and CDR2 is SYDVKM. The V and J ends lost 5 bases and 4 bases, in that order; junction bases with no gene match: 9.

The chain links TRBV5-4 to TRBJ2-3; D might be TRBD2 (5 bases). V shed 3 bases and J shed 2 bases, with 13 bases lying between them. From germline, CDR1 is SGHNT and CDR2 YYREEE (reference sequence). This CDR3 is built from 15 residues. The chain's CDR3 is CASSSGSSTTDTQYF. CDR3 nucleotide sequence: TGTGCCAGCAGCTCGGGGAGTAGTACCACAGATACGCAGTATTTT.

This clone came up a few times. The chain employs TRBV19 and TRBJ2-7; no definite D call. CDR3 size: 13 residues. V shed 9 bases and J shed 2 bases, with 14 bases lying between them. Germline V CDR1 and CDR2: LNHDA, SQIVND (reference sequence). The CDR3 bases are TGTGCCAGCTCGCAGGCGATTGCCTACGAGCAGTACTTC. Residues: CASSQAIAYEQYF.

This clone was recorded a few times. J is TRBJ2-1 and V is TRBV14; 15 nucleotides match TRBD2. The CDR3 loop spans 19 amino acids. V dropped 4 bases and J dropped 4; count of bases not matched to a gene: 11. Per the germline V gene, CDR1 is SGHDN and CDR2 is FVKESK. The CDR3 reads CASSPGLAGGPLLYNEQFF. The CDR3 bases are TGTGCCAGCAGCCCTGGACTAGCGGGAGGGCCACTCCTATACAATGAGCAGTTCTTC.

This sequence joins TRBV2 and TRBJ1-2; D possibly corresponds to TRBD1 (6 bases). Germline V gives CDR1 SNHLY, CDR2 FYNNEI. V shed 3 bases and J shed 8 bases, with 16 bases lying between them. There are 14 residues in the CDR3. The CDR3 is CASSDLGTSLGYTF. The DNA for the CDR3 is TGTGCCAGCAGTGATCTGGGGACAAGCCTAGGCTACACCTTC.

The rearrangement joins TRBV7-6 to TRBJ1-5; no definite D call. Germline V gives CDR1 SGHVS, CDR2 FNYEAQ. The CDR3 consists of 13 residues. The V gene lost 1 base and the J gene lost 5 bases, with 6 bases spanning the gap. CDR3 in amino acids: CASSLGRDQPQHF. The CDR3 DNA reads as TGTGCCAGCAGCTTAGGTCGGGATCAGCCCCAGCATTTT.

The gene calls are TRBV7-3 and TRBJ2-2, with TRBD2 matching over 14 bases. This CDR3 has 19 residues. Germline V gene lookup returns CDR1 SGHTA and CDR2 FQGTGA. Trimming took 0 bases from V and 4 from J; bases not matched to a gene: 7. The CDR3 loop is CASSLTGTSGSFSTGELFF. The CDR3 DNA reads as TGTGCCAGCAGCTTAACGGGGACTAGCGGGAGCTTTAGCACCGGGGAGCTGTTTTTT.

DNA of the CDR3: TGTGCCAGCAGTACACGAGGGGGCGCCGCCTACAATGAGCAGTTCTTC. Translated, it gives CASSTRGGAAYNEQFF. J is TRBJ2-1 and V is TRBV28, with 7 bases that match TRBD1. The CDR3 totals 16 residues. V lost 5 bases to trimming and J lost 2 bases; unmatched junction nucleotides: 9. CDR1 and CDR2 (germline): MDHEN, SYDVKM.

This rearrangement joins TRBV2 to TRBJ1-6, with D possibly being TRBD1 (5 bases). The CDR3 length is 16 residues. Germline V lookup: CDR1 SNHLY, CDR2 FYNNEI. Trimming took 7 bases from V and 6 from J, leaving 19 bases between them. CDR3 loop: CASKPRAGASNSPLHF. The CDR3 DNA is TGTGCCAGCAAACCCAGGGCCGGCGCGAGTAATTCACCCCTCCACTTT.

V usage is TRBV18 and J usage is TRBJ1-6, with D maybe TRBD1 (5 bases). CDR1 and CDR2 from the germline V gene are KGHSH and LQKENI. The V and J ends lost 3 bases and 4 bases respectively, with 7 bases between them. The CDR3 consists of 14 residues. CDR3 coding DNA: TGTGCCAGCTCACCTAAGGGGTATAATTCACCCCTCCACTTT. It codes for CASSPKGYNSPLHF.

V usage is TRBV20-1 and J usage is TRBJ2-5; D possibly corresponds to TRBD1 (5 bases). CDR1 DFQATT and CDR2 SNEGSKA come from the germline V gene (reference sequence). V was shortened by 3 bases and J by 6 bases, with 17 bases between the two germline ends. The CDR3 length is 14 residues. In DNA, the CDR3 is TGCAGTGCTAGTTCGGGCCTGGGGCAACAGACCCAGTACTTC. Protein product: CSASSGLGQQTQYF.

The chain recombines TRBV18 with TRBJ1-1; 9 bases fit TRBD1. Per the germline V gene, CDR1 is KGHSH and CDR2 is LQKENI. This CDR3 region has 16 residues. V shed 4 bases, J shed 2 bases, and the junction held 8 bases outside the gene matches. CDR3 protein: CASSQGTGWGNTEAFF. CDR3 in DNA: TGTGCCAGCTCACAAGGGACAGGGTGGGGAAACACTGAAGCTTTCTTT. Complete variable domain (other parts from reference TRBV18 and TRBJ1-1): NAGVMQNPRHLVRRRGQEARLRCSPMKGHSHVYWYRQLPEEGLKFMVYLQKENIIDESGMPKERFSAEFPKEGPSILRIQQVVRGDSAAYFCASSQGTGWGNTEAFFGQGTRLTVV.

The chain has TRBV28 and TRBJ1-1; a weak D match, TRBD1 (5 bases). There are 14 residues in the CDR3. V was clipped by 4 bases and J by 0 bases, with 9 bases between them. Germline assignment: CDR1 MDHEN and CDR2 SYDVKM. CDR3 residues: CASSSGGMNTEAFF. CDR3 DNA: TGTGCCAGCAGTTCTGGGGGGATGAACACTGAAGCTTTCTTT.

This chain connects TRBV11-2 to TRBJ1-1, with TRBD1 as a possible D gene (5 bases). Per germline, CDR1 SGHAT and CDR2 FQNNGV. This CDR3 region has 14 residues. Between the trimmed V and J ends, which lost 11 bases and 1 base, there was a span of 17 bases. In DNA form, the CDR3 reads TGTGCCGGGGCCCGGCAGGGAGGGAACACTGAAGCTTTCTTT. Translating it yields CAGARQGGNTEAFF.

This chain connects TRBV7-2 to TRBJ1-2, with D perhaps matching TRBD1 (5 bases). V shed 7 bases and J shed 5 bases, with 20 bases lying between them. Germline CDR1 and CDR2: SGHTA and FQGNSA. The CDR3 has 15 amino acids. The CDR3 DNA is TGTGCCAGCAACATACAAAGCGGGACTGAATATGGCTACACCTTC. Translation gives CASNIQSGTEYGYTF. Combining the CDR3 with reference TRBV7-2 and TRBJ1-2 gives the whole variable domain GAGVSQSPSNKVTEKGKDVELRCDPISGHTALYWYRQSLGQGLEFLIYFQGNSAPDKSGLPSDRFSAERTGGSVSTLTIQRTQQEDSAVYLCASNIQSGTEYGYTFGSGTRLTVV.

This clone was detected once. The CDR3 is CASVMRWLDEKLFF. CDR3 nucleotide sequence: TGCGCCAGCGTAATGAGGTGGTTGGATGAAAAACTGTTTTTT. V and J are TRBV23-1 and TRBJ1-4; no reliable D call. TRBV23-1 is designated an ORF whose function remains uncertain. The CDR3 covers 14 residues. Trimming left V 8 bases short and J 6 bases short, with 16 bases between.

The chain has TRBV24-1 and TRBJ1-1, with TRBD1 matching over 7 bases. J lost 10 bases, V lost 9 bases, and 13 bases had no gene match. The CDR3 contains 13 residues. Germline CDR1 and CDR2: KGHDR and SFDVKD. DNA of the CDR3: TGTGCCACCTCCGGGACAGTGGCGGGAGGAGCTTTCTTT. It is translated as CATSGTVAGGAFF.

The chain is built from TRBV4-1 and TRBJ2-3; TRBD2 agrees at 9 bases. The germline V gene has CDR1 MGHRA and CDR2 YSYEKL. With V trimmed by 0 bases and J by 4 bases, 8 bases remained unmatched. The CDR3 spans 17 residues. The DNA for the CDR3 is TGCGCCAGCAGCCAAGATAGGCGCGGGAGGGGGGCAGATACGCAGTATTTT. Translating gives CASSQDRRGRGADTQYF.